The T cell receptor beta chain under discussion was sequenced for a study of cytomegalovirus exposure and HLA in healthy donors. At the level of the study: For the approximately 360 genotyped donors, about 79% fell within the Caucasian-associated ancestry cluster. Study conclusions and caveats: According to an earlier analysis, most TCR beta V segments yielded productive rearrangements about 87% or about 30% of the time. Diagnosis of cytomegalovirus status made by the classifier reportedly showed high specificity and sensitivity. Presence/absence analyses rested on an assumption that sequencing depth was roughly uniform across donors.

The study ran its PCR with 60 Vbeta and 13 Jbeta primers. The table came from immunoSEQ multiplex PCR; TCRdb's copy has only in-frame clones and leaves some out. This sample carries 40,000 or so clones, with under 4.5% going to the ten biggest clones. With regard to this clone: The antigen remains undetermined.

The CDR3 is 17 residues long. The V gene end was trimmed by 4 bases and the J gene end by 1 base; junction bases not matched to a gene: 11. CDR1 and CDR2 from the germline V gene are MDHEN and SYDVKM. The chain combines TRBV28 with TRBJ2-7; 9 positions match TRBD1. The specimen sequenced was PBMCs. The origin of this receptor is a male donor in good health and CMV-seronegative. CDR3 region: CASSSSPGTGWSYEQYF. The CDR3 DNA follows: TGTGCCAGCAGTTCAAGCCCTGGGACAGGGTGGTCCTACGAGCAGTACTTC.